This T cell receptor (beta chain) was found in a study of Graves' ophthalmopathy and Graves' hyperthyroidism. The CDR3 spans 17 residues. J lost 1 base, V lost 1 base, and 10 bases had no gene match. The germline V gene encodes CDR1 LNHNV and CDR2 YYDKDF (reference sequence). Hyperthyroidism is called stable when no ophthalmopathy develops within 18 months of follow-up. This clonotype has a count of ten or more. Its antigen is still unknown. General observations from the study: A 13-signature model separated ophthalmopathy from stable hyperthyroidism, reaching about 91% sensitivity and roughly 81% specificity cross-validated. A majority of expanded thyroid clonotypes exceeding 0.001 frequency were likewise present in blood. The model predicted progression of ophthalmopathy with a sensitivity of 60% to 71%, and its specificity was around 72%.

TCR beta CDR3 amplification used RNA transcripts. First-round RT-PCR with HTBI primers preceded a second-round multiplex PCR. TCRdb reprocessed the multiplex PCR reads with MiXCR, giving one entry per CDR3 protein. Found here are under 800,000 distinct CDR3 sequences, about a fifth of them singletons; the top ten hold roughly 7.4%. The chain recombines TRBV15 with TRBJ2-7, with 7 positions matching TRBD1. This clonotype was obtained from a woman in her late teens or twenties with stable Graves' hyperthyroidism. Some clones in this sample may be carry-over from other donors' samples. The sample was peripheral blood. CDR3 protein: CATSRGGPGQTSYEQYF. The CDR3 coding sequence is TGTGCCACCAGCAGAGGAGGGCCGGGACAGACTTCCTACGAGCAGTACTTC.